What follows are 4 T cell receptor beta chains derived from one specimen sequenced in a study of T cells in Graves' hyperthyroidism and ophthalmopathy. Amplification targeted TCR beta CDR3 regions from RNA transcripts. The study used the HTBI primer set for a first-round RT-PCR of the TCR CDR3. TCRdb re-derived calls from the multiplex PCR reads in MiXCR, one entry per CDR3 protein. The table lists approximately 590,000 distinct CDR3 sequences, 15% to 19% of them singletons. What was sequenced was blood. The receptors originated from a woman in her 30s with Graves' hyperthyroidism.

Ten or more counts support this clonotype. J is TRBJ2-1 and V is TRBV7-3; 7 bases are a match to TRBD2. The trim removed 1 base at V and 9 bases at J, leaving 9 bases unmatched. Germline lookup yields CDR1 SGHTA and CDR2 FQGTGA. CDR3 length: 15 residues. The CDR3 loop is CASSLIVAGVAEQFF. The CDR3 DNA reads TGTGCCAGCAGCTTAATCGTTGCGGGAGTTGCTGAGCAGTTCTTC.

There are many counts of this clonotype. V and J are TRBV20-1 and TRBJ2-3; unclear D gene. Germline V gene data show CDR1 as DFQATT and CDR2 as SNEGSKA (reference sequence). The CDR3 extends over 13 amino acids. Trimming removed 0 bases from V and 2 bases from J, with 6 bases in between. The CDR3 region has the DNA TGCAGTGCTAGAGATCCCTTCACAGATACGCAGTATTTT. This sequence encodes CSARDPFTDTQYF.

J is TRBJ2-7 and V is TRBV27; D may be TRBD1 or TRBD2 (5 bases each). V was cut by 2 bases and J by 7 bases, with 9 bases left in between. The germline V gene has CDR1 MNHEY and CDR2 SMNVEV (reference sequence). There are 12 residues in the CDR3. CDR3 DNA: TGTGCCAGCAGTTTACTGGGGGAGGAGCAGTACTTC. This translates into CASSLLGEEQYF.

The chain has TRBV7-9 and TRBJ1-1, with 7 bases lining up with TRBD1. V trimming: 6 bases; J trimming: 0 bases; junction bases outside the gene matches: 13. The CDR3 covers 17 residues. CDR1 and CDR2 from the germline V gene are SEHNR and FQNEAQ (reference sequence). The CDR3 is CASSSGQRQGLNTEAFF. The CDR3 nucleotides read TGTGCCAGCAGTTCGGGACAGCGGCAAGGGCTGAACACTGAAGCTTTCTTT.